Presented here are 15 T cell receptor beta chains from one specimen sequenced in a study of blood T cell repertoires in COVID-19. Method: immunoSEQ multiplex PCR; TCRdb's copy keeps in-frame clones and lacks some. The data hold a few hundred thousand clones, with roughly 90% observed a single time. Material for sequencing was peripheral blood. These TCRs come from a middle-aged man with active or convalescent COVID-19.

This chain connects TRBV10-3 to TRBJ2-7, with D possibly TRBD1 on 5 matching bases. The V end lost 2 bases, the J end lost 3 bases, and 14 bases lay between the germline ends. Germline CDR1 is ENHRY and CDR2 is SYGVKD. The CDR3 is 15 amino acids. The CDR3 nucleotides are TGTGCCATCAGTGAGCTGGACACCGCCCACTACGAGCAGTACTTC. Translating gives CAISELDTAHYEQYF.

This clone appeared once. The CDR3, as DNA: TGCGCCAGCAGCTTGGAGGGGCACGCTGGCTACACCTTC. Protein product: CASSLEGHAGYTF. The chain is built from TRBV5-1 and TRBJ1-2; a weak D match, TRBD1 (5 bases). Looked up from germline, CDR1 is SGHRS and CDR2 is YFSETQ. Between the trimmed V and J ends, which lost 0 bases and 7 bases, there was a span of 10 bases. The CDR3 has 13 amino acids.

The V and J genes are TRBV24-1 and TRBJ2-2; 12 bases line up with TRBD1. The junction had 13 bases not matched to a gene; V was cut back by 4 bases and J by 2 bases. Germline V lookup: CDR1 KGHDR, CDR2 SFDVKD. This CDR3 spans 20 amino acids. CDR3 loop: CATSELYGTGGYPNTGELFF. CDR3 in DNA: TGTGCCACCAGTGAACTTTATGGGACAGGGGGCTACCCAAACACCGGGGAGCTGTTTTTT.

The V call is TRBV5-8, the J call TRBJ1-1, with 12 bases that match TRBD1. J was trimmed by 6 bases and V by 4 bases; bases with no gene match: 13. Germline V lookup: CDR1 SGHTS, CDR2 YDEGEE. The CDR3 length is 17 residues. The CDR3: CASSGRDRGRKVAEAFF. The CDR3 DNA sequence: TGTGCCAGCAGCGGCCGGGACAGGGGGCGTAAGGTGGCTGAAGCTTTCTTT.

The chain is built from TRBV29-1 and TRBJ2-4, with TRBD1 matching over 7 bases. The CDR3 has 12 residues. The germline V gene has CDR1 SQVTM and CDR2 ANQGSEA. Trimming cost V 5 bases and J 5 bases; bases outside gene matches: 3. CDR3 region: CSVTGAENIQYF. The CDR3 DNA follows: TGCAGCGTTACAGGGGCCGAAAACATTCAGTACTTC.

The V gene is TRBV28, the J gene TRBJ2-5, with TRBD2 as a possible D gene (7 bases). The CDR3 length is 16 residues. Looked up from germline, CDR1 is MDHEN and CDR2 is SYDVKM. V lost 2 bases to trimming and J lost 1 base, with 14 bases between them. CDR3 DNA sequence: TGTGCCAGCAGTTTAAGGCAGGGGACTATCCAAGAGACCCAGTACTTC. Amino acid sequence: CASSLRQGTIQETQYF.

The chain couples TRBV9 to TRBJ2-7; 7 bases match TRBD2. The CDR3 extends over 15 amino acids. Losses at the gene ends were 3 bases for V and 3 bases for J; bases not matched to a gene: 9. Looked up from germline, CDR1 is SGDLS and CDR2 is YYNGEE. CDR3 in amino acids: CASSAPMGEGYEQYF. The DNA for the CDR3 is TGTGCCAGCAGCGCTCCGATGGGGGAGGGCTACGAGCAGTACTTC.

The chain employs TRBV5-1 and TRBJ2-5, with 10 nucleotides matching TRBD1. Germline V gene data show CDR1 as SGHRS and CDR2 as YFSETQ. With 4 bases clipped from V and 5 bases from J, the junction kept 8 bases outside the gene matches. The CDR3 is made up of 15 amino acids. The CDR3 DNA is TGCGCCAGCAGCCCCGAGACAGGGGGCGGGGAGACCCAGTACTTC. Translating gives CASSPETGGGETQYF.

The chain combines TRBV2 with TRBJ2-3; 14 nucleotides match TRBD2. Germline CDR1 and CDR2: SNHLY and FYNNEI. CDR3 length: 15 amino acids. J gave up 6 bases and V 8 bases, and 7 bases lay outside the gene matches. The CDR3: CASGTSGRSQDTQYF. CDR3 coding DNA: TGTGCCAGCGGGACTAGCGGGAGAAGTCAGGATACGCAGTATTTT.

V usage is TRBV4-1 and J usage is TRBJ2-5; 8 nucleotides match TRBD2. Trimming cost V 4 bases and J 5 bases; bases outside gene matches: 6. Germline assignment: CDR1 MGHRA and CDR2 YSYEKL. The CDR3 runs to 14 residues. Here the CDR3 DNA reads TGCGCCAGCAGCCCCGGGGGGGCATTGGAGACCCAGTACTTC. Amino acids: CASSPGGALETQYF.

The chain employs TRBV19 and TRBJ1-6; TRBD1 matches at 8 bases. Losses at the gene ends were 6 bases for V and 3 bases for J; bases not matched to a gene: 16. This CDR3 has 19 residues. In germline, CDR1 is LNHDA, CDR2 SQIVND (reference sequence). CDR3 DNA: TGTGCCAGTAGCCGTTCCGACAGGGGCCTACGGTTCTATAATTCACCCCTCCACTTT. The encoded protein is CASSRSDRGLRFYNSPLHF.

This rearrangement joins TRBV19 to TRBJ2-7, with 13 bases matching TRBD2. CDR3 length: 18 amino acids. Trimming removed 6 bases from V and 4 bases from J; junction bases left unmatched: 15. Germline CDR1 LNHDA, CDR2 SQIVND (reference sequence). The CDR3 DNA sequence: TGTGCCAGTAGCCGTCGGACTAGCGGGAGAGAATTTTCGTACGAGCAGTACTTC. This sequence encodes CASSRRTSGREFSYEQYF.

The rearrangement uses TRBV14 and TRBJ2-1, with D possibly TRBD2 on 5 matching bases. The V end lost 0 bases, the J end lost 3 bases, and 18 bases lay between the germline ends. This CDR3 has 18 residues. The V gene's germline CDR1 is SGHDN and CDR2 FVKESK. The CDR3 DNA is TGTGCCAGCAGCCAAGACCCACATGACTACTCCTTCTACAATGAGCAGTTCTTC. This codes for CASSQDPHDYSFYNEQFF.

The chain has TRBV10-2 and TRBJ2-5, with 8 bases fitting TRBD2. J lost 5 bases, V lost 3 bases, and 8 bases had no gene match. CDR3 length: 15 residues. The germline CDR1 and CDR2 sequences are WSHSY and SAAADI. CDR3 coding DNA: TGCGCCAGCAGTGATCGGGCGGGGGGCCGTGAGACCCAGTACTTC. This gives the protein CASSDRAGGRETQYF.

The chain combines TRBV5-1 with TRBJ2-2; 11 bases are shared with TRBD1. Germline V gene data show CDR1 as SGHRS and CDR2 as YFSETQ. CDR3 length: 16 amino acids. Trimming removed 4 bases from V and 6 bases from J; junction bases left unmatched: 8. The CDR3 DNA reads as TGCGCCAGCAGCGACGCGGACAGGGGGCTCGCCGGGGAGCTGTTTTTT. It codes for CASSDADRGLAGELFF.